The sequence of this T cell receptor (beta chain) was determined in a study of blood T cell repertoires in COVID-19. Study-wide context: There were acute and convalescent COVID-19 samples, and they came from the United States, Italy and Spain. T cells, B-cell-depleted T cells, or PBMCs supplied cDNA or gDNA.

This CDR3 contains 15 residues. CDR1 is SGHVS and CDR2 is FNYEAQ in the germline V gene. Trimming removed 0 bases from V and 7 bases from J, with 16 bases in between. In the original processing: From reference gene primer amplification, estimates of nucleated cell counts were derived. Sequenced by immunoSEQ multiplex PCR; TCRdb stores in-frame clones only, minus some. That table is the source of V, J and clone size, and D and trimming were worked out from the DNA. This sample carries roughly 250,000 clones, more than 75% of them seen once, and the ten largest clones take around 0.99%. The gene calls are TRBV7-6 and TRBJ2-7, with D unclear. Sequencing was carried out using peripheral blood. The sequence was collected from a woman aged 40 to 49 who had recovered from COVID-19. For the CDR3, the DNA is TGTGCCAGCAGCTTAGCGTTTGGTCCAGCCAGGGAGCAGTACTTC. Residues: CASSLAFGPAREQYF.